A selection of T cell receptor beta chains follows, all from one sample in a study of blood T cell repertoires in COVID-19. Here immunoSEQ multiplex PCR was the method, and the copy in TCRdb shows in-frame clones only, minus some. The sample lists roughly 70,000 clones, 70% to 90% occurring once. The sequencing input was peripheral blood. These TCRs come from a woman of 80 years or more with active or convalescent COVID-19. Each CDR3 is given with its conserved first and last residue. Fields, in order: V gene, CDR3 protein.

v_call: TRBV19
cdr3_aa: CASSTDRGFPYNEQFF

v_call: TRBV6-5
cdr3_aa: CASRGQGSDSPLHF

v_call: TRBV28
cdr3_aa: CASSRGGVGAFF

v_call: TRBV20-1
cdr3_aa: CSASSGSTDTQYF

v_call: TRBV19
cdr3_aa: CASSTRLGTGDGSTQYF

v_call: TRBV5-1
cdr3_aa: CASSLRGGNGQETQYF

v_call: TRBV2
cdr3_aa: CASRFGQSTGELFF

v_call: TRBV6-5
cdr3_aa: CASSPGQIAYEQYF

v_call: TRBV10-1
cdr3_aa: CASSESAGGSYNEQFF

v_call: TRBV2
cdr3_aa: CASSERRGINEKLFF

v_call: TRBV11-2
cdr3_aa: CASSDRGPRQYEQYF

v_call: TRBV4-3
cdr3_aa: CASSQNLAGATGLETQYF

v_call: TRBV2
cdr3_aa: CASSDRGGLNTGELFF

v_call: TRBV28
cdr3_aa: CASSPLRTGSLYEQYF

v_call: TRBV11-2
cdr3_aa: CASSPLDRLNTEAFF

v_call: TRBV18
cdr3_aa: CASSVYDRQGEGGYTF

v_call: TRBV19
cdr3_aa: CASSILGTNTEAFF

v_call: TRBV10-2
cdr3_aa: CASSLGQGVGYNEQFF

v_call: TRBV11-2
cdr3_aa: CASSPPGYGYTF

v_call: TRBV6-5
cdr3_aa: CASSYRGSGYNEQFF

v_call: TRBV2
cdr3_aa: CASSVEADSYNEQFF

v_call: TRBV29-1
cdr3_aa: CRAGSHTEAFF

v_call: TRBV6-5
cdr3_aa: CASKGQGAELYGYTF

v_call: TRBV14
cdr3_aa: CASSQDRGLAGGYNEQFF

v_call: TRBV4-3
cdr3_aa: CASSLDTGVLFF

v_call: TRBV5-1
cdr3_aa: CASSLAGEELDTQYF

v_call: TRBV5-1
cdr3_aa: CASSRGGTNEKLFF

v_call: TRBV30
cdr3_aa: CASTGGKRYGYTF

v_call: TRBV4-1
cdr3_aa: CASSRGLPLGQETQYF

v_call: TRBV9
cdr3_aa: CASSPGAGSFGQPQHF

v_call: TRBV2
cdr3_aa: CASSSLGGDTGELFF

v_call: TRBV4-1
cdr3_aa: CASSIRQGSMANEKLFF

v_call: TRBV2
cdr3_aa: CATTRDGGGGDTGELFF

v_call: TRBV2
cdr3_aa: CASTIQRAGGRTDTQYF

v_call: TRBV2
cdr3_aa: CASNTGTANYGYTF

v_call: TRBV18
cdr3_aa: CASSPGQAIEKLFF

v_call: TRBV4-1
cdr3_aa: CASSPLAGESYEQYF

v_call: TRBV19
cdr3_aa: CASSMIGSGPLRYGYTF

v_call: TRBV6-6
cdr3_aa: CASSSGGRPYEQYF

v_call: TRBV19
cdr3_aa: CASQTGAAGNSPLHF

v_call: TRBV29-1
cdr3_aa: CSVAPGQASSYEQYF

v_call: TRBV6-5
cdr3_aa: CASSQDRGRSEAFF

v_call: TRBV27
cdr3_aa: CASSPGQGGGYTF

v_call: TRBV7-7
cdr3_aa: CASSSDRGWGEQFF

v_call: TRBV11-3
cdr3_aa: CASSLGVTGAYEQYF

v_call: TRBV5-5
cdr3_aa: CASSPFLVRREGADTQYF

v_call: TRBV3-1/TRBV3-2
cdr3_aa: CASSQYGIGAGGSTDTQYF

v_call: TRBV28
cdr3_aa: CASSTWTGGAGNGYTF

v_call: TRBV25-1
cdr3_aa: CASRPDRGNYGYTF

v_call: TRBV6-6
cdr3_aa: CASSYGQGSGNTIYF

v_call: TRBV7-6
cdr3_aa: CASSARTGGAETQYF

v_call: TRBV29-1
cdr3_aa: CSVTVYNEQFF

v_call: TRBV14
cdr3_aa: CASSPLASFTEAFF

v_call: TRBV5-1
cdr3_aa: CASSLYLGGETGELFF